The 5 T cell receptor beta chains listed next were all sequenced from one sample in a study of blood T cells in healthy people across ages. Alongside a J-beta primer mix, a sample-barcoded 5' primer served in a second PCR lasting roughly 6 to 11 cycles. Each CDR3 protein is one row after TCRdb ran MiXCR on the 5' RACE reads. Found here are under 950,000 distinct CDR3 sequences, over 20% of them singletons; the top ten hold 22%. Sequencing was carried out using blood. The origin of the receptors is a man aged 65 to 85 in good health.

This clonotype was counted at least ten times. The gene calls are TRBV12-3 or TRBV12-4 and TRBJ2-3; 9 positions agree with TRBD1. The length of the CDR3 is 15 residues. Unmatched junction bases numbered 5, after V lost 2 bases and J lost 5 bases. The CDR3: CASSLYRGLGDTQYF. DNA of the CDR3: TGTGCCAGCAGTTTATACAGGGGGCTTGGAGATACGCAGTATTTT.

The table lists this clonotype with many counts. The chain uses TRBV24-1 and TRBJ2-3, with D unclear. In germline, CDR1 is KGHDR, CDR2 SFDVKD. V was cut by 2 bases and J by 0 bases, with 14 bases left in between. CDR3 length: 17 amino acids. CDR3 nucleotide sequence: TGTGCCACCAGTGATTCCACATGGACGGCTAGCACAGATACGCAGTATTTT. Protein product: CATSDSTWTASTDTQYF.

The chain carries TRBV24-1 and TRBJ1-2; weak D call: TRBD1 (6 bases). The CDR3 length is 14 residues. Trimming cost V 2 bases and J 7 bases, with 13 bases left between them. Per germline, CDR1 KGHDR and CDR2 SFDVKD. CDR3 coding DNA: TGTGCCACCAGTGATTCGACAGGCTGGAGTGGCTACACCTTC. This codes for CATSDSTGWSGYTF.

V usage is TRBV14 and J usage is TRBJ2-1; D not certain. The ends were cut back, 0 bases at V and 13 bases at J, with 10 bases in the middle. CDR3 length: 12 amino acids. Germline loops: CDR1 SGHDN, CDR2 FVKESK. CDR3 protein: CASSQDEPTQFF. In nucleotides, the CDR3 is TGTGCCAGCAGCCAAGACGAGCCAACCCAGTTCTTC.

The rearrangement uses TRBV5-1 and TRBJ2-3; D is undetermined. The CDR3 spans 11 residues. Germline V gene data show CDR1 as SGHRS and CDR2 as YFSETQ. DNA of the CDR3: TGCGAGATGGCTTTAGTAGATACGCAGTATTTT. Its protein is CEMALVDTQYF.